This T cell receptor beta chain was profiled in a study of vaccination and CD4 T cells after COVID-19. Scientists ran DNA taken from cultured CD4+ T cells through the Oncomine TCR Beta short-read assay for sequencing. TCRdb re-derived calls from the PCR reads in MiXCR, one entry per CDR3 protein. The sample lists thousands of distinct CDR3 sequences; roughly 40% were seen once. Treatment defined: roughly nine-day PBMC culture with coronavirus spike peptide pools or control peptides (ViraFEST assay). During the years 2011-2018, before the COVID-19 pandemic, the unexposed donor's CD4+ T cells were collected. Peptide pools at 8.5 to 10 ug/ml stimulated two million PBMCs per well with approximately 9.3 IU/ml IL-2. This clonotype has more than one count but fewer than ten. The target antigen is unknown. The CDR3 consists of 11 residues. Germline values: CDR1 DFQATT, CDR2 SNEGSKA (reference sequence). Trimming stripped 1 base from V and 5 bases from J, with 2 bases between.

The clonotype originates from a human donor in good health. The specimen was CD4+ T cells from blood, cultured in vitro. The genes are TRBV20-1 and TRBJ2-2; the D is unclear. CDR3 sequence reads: CSARVTGELFF. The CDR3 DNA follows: TGCAGTGCTAGAGTAACCGGGGAGCTGTTTTTT.